A selection of T cell receptor beta chains follows, all from one sample in a study of cytomegalovirus exposure and HLA in healthy donors. Clones were sequenced by immunoSEQ multiplex PCR, and TCRdb holds only the in-frame ones, with some missing. The sample holds 200,000 to 250,000 clones, roughly 84% seen once. Specimen: PBMCs. The receptors shown here come from a girl aged 2-10 years in good health and CMV-seronegative. The CDR3 runs from the conserved cysteine through the conserved F or W. The order of the fields is clone size, J gene, V gene, D gene, CDR3 protein, CDR3 DNA. D genes are given only for firm matches. For some rows the clone size is stated as once, few or many, or as a class when expanded; others skip it.

>NA|TRBJ2-1|TRBV11-2|TRBD2
CASSSAGRNEQFF
TGTGCCAGCAGCTCAGCGGGACGCAATGAGCAGTTCTTC
>NA|TRBJ2-7|TRBV6-5|TRBD2
CASSYSASGAYEQYF
TGTGCCAGCAGTTACTCGGCTAGCGGAGCCTACGAGCAGTACTTC
>NA|TRBJ1-5|TRBV11-2|NA
CASSHSLSQHF
TGTGCCAGCAGCCACAGTTTATCCCAGCATTTT
>NA|TRBJ2-6|TRBV15|TRBD1
CATSRYRGTGANVLTF
TGTGCCACCAGCAGATACAGGGGAACTGGGGCCAACGTCCTGACTTTC
>few|TRBJ1-2|TRBV6-1|NA
CASSEAGPGVFGYTF
TGTGCCAGCAGTGAAGCGGGTCCAGGGGTATTTGGCTACACCTTC
>NA|TRBJ2-1|TRBV5-5|TRBD2
CASSLSGRRNEQFF
TGTGCCAGCAGCTTAAGCGGGAGAAGGAATGAGCAGTTCTTC
>NA|TRBJ1-5|TRBV6-5|TRBD1
CAGELTGTGRPQHF
TGTGCCGGAGAACTGACAGGGACCGGGAGGCCCCAGCATTTT
>NA|TRBJ2-5|TRBV4-1|TRBD1
CASSQEQGRQTQYF
TGCGCCAGCAGCCAAGAACAGGGGCGACAGACCCAGTACTTC
>few|TRBJ1-1|TRBV9|TRBD1
CASSMTGVTEAFF
TGTGCCAGCAGCATGACAGGGGTTACTGAAGCTTTCTTT
>once|TRBJ2-1|TRBV29-1|NA
CSFRAYNEQFF
TGCAGCTTCCGAGCCTACAATGAGCAGTTCTTC
>NA|TRBJ1-4|TRBV18|TRBD1
CASSHTGQGTNEKLFF
TGTGCCAGCTCACATACTGGACAGGGGACTAATGAAAAACTGTTTTTT
>NA|TRBJ1-2|TRBV2|TRBD1
CASSGWDRAKKHYGYTF
TGTGCCAGCAGTGGCTGGGACAGGGCGAAAAAACACTATGGCTACACCTTC
>NA|TRBJ1-3|TRBV18|NA
CASSPPGVGNTIYF
TGTGCCAGCTCGCCTCCGGGGGTCGGAAACACCATATATTTT
>NA|TRBJ2-1|TRBV5-1|TRBD2
CASSLRLAGANEQFF
TGCGCCAGCAGCTTGAGACTAGCGGGAGCCAATGAGCAGTTCTTC
>NA|TRBJ1-6|TRBV7-3|NA
CASSLGGSNSPLHF
TGTGCCAGCAGCTTAGGAGGGTCGAATTCACCCCTCCACTTT
>NA|TRBJ2-7|TRBV6-6|NA
CASSRDSFRAYF
TGTGCCAGCAGTCGGGACTCCTTTAGGGCGTACTTC
>few|TRBJ1-2|TRBV30|TRBD1
CAWSVGGGGGRIGYTF
TGTGCCTGGAGTGTAGGAGGGGGCGGCGGTAGAATAGGCTACACCTTC
>NA|TRBJ2-7|TRBV28|NA
CASSPRRVSSYEQYF
TGTGCCAGCAGTCCCCGGCGGGTCTCTTCCTACGAGCAGTACTTC
>NA|TRBJ2-7|TRBV7-9|NA
CASSLAGSGYEQYF
TGTGCCAGCAGCTTAGCCGGGAGTGGCTACGAGCAGTACTTC
>NA|TRBJ2-1|TRBV5-1|TRBD1
CASSSSGTGDRDEQFF
TGCGCCAGCAGCTCATCCGGGACAGGGGACCGCGATGAGCAGTTCTTC
>NA|TRBJ2-7|TRBV6-6|NA
CASSQTGLHEQYF
TGTGCCAGCAGTCAAACGGGACTCCACGAGCAGTACTTC
>NA|TRBJ2-7|TRBV5-6|NA
CASSRRSSYEQYF
TGTGCCAGCAGCCGACGGAGCTCCTACGAGCAGTACTTC
>NA|TRBJ2-7|TRBV7-2|NA
CASSLIFPGPTYEQYF
TGTGCCAGCAGCTTAATATTTCCAGGGCCAACCTACGAGCAGTACTTC
>NA|TRBJ2-3|TRBV7-6|TRBD2
CASSLAGGTDTQYF
TGTGCCAGCAGCTTAGCCGGGGGGACAGATACGCAGTATTTT
>NA|TRBJ2-1|TRBV2|TRBD2
CASSELAGGRNEQFF
TGTGCCAGCAGTGAGCTAGCGGGGGGGCGCAATGAGCAGTTCTTC
>NA|TRBJ1-3|TRBV6-5|TRBD1
CASSPQGMSGNTIYF
TGTGCCAGCAGTCCACAGGGGATGTCTGGAAACACCATATATTTT
>NA|TRBJ1-6|TRBV30|NA
CAWSDNSSPLHF
TGTGCCTGGAGCGATAACAGTTCACCCCTCCACTTT
>NA|TRBJ2-7|TRBV7-2|TRBD1
CASSLVAGGLGEQYF
TGTGCCAGCAGCTTAGTCGCAGGGGGTTTGGGCGAGCAGTACTTC
>NA|TRBJ2-2|TRBV4-2|NA
CASSHPTRDVGELFF
TGTGCCAGCAGCCATCCAACTAGAGATGTCGGGGAGCTGTTTTTT
>NA|TRBJ2-6|TRBV14|NA
CASSPLSGANVLTF
TGTGCCAGCAGCCCCCTCTCTGGGGCCAACGTCCTGACTTTC
>NA|TRBJ2-2|TRBV30|TRBD2
CAWTNGLAGELFF
TGTGCCTGGACCAACGGACTAGCCGGGGAGCTGTTTTTT
>NA|TRBJ2-3|TRBV7-8|NA
CASSLPSTDTQYF
TGTGCCAGCAGCTTACCTAGCACAGATACGCAGTATTTT
>NA|TRBJ1-2|TRBV6-1|NA
CASRTLIGFYGYTF
TGTGCCAGCAGGACTTTAATTGGTTTCTATGGCTACACCTTC
>NA|TRBJ1-3|TRBV9|NA
CASSDRASDTIYF
TGTGCCAGCAGCGACAGGGCCTCGGACACCATATATTTT
>NA|TRBJ1-5|TRBV4-1|NA
CASTASGGLSNQPQHF
TGCGCCAGCACCGCAAGTGGGGGGTTGAGCAATCAGCCCCAGCATTTT
>NA|TRBJ1-6|TRBV15|NA
CATSRGNGDSPLHF
TGTGCCACCAGCAGAGGTAACGGGGATTCACCCCTCCACTTT
>NA|TRBJ1-2|TRBV14|NA
CASSPLRQASFYGYTF
TGTGCCAGCAGCCCACTTAGACAGGCCTCCTTTTATGGCTACACCTTC
>NA|TRBJ2-5|TRBV7-6|TRBD2
CASSFGASGIPDFRTQYF
TGTGCCAGCAGCTTTGGGGCTAGCGGGATCCCAGACTTCAGGACCCAGTACTTC
>NA|TRBJ1-2|TRBV10-3|NA
CAINGGETGYTF
TGTGCCATCAACGGGGGGGAAACTGGCTACACCTTC
>NA|TRBJ1-5|TRBV4-2|NA
CASSQTPGSNQPQHF
TGTGCCAGCAGCCAGACACCTGGGAGCAATCAGCCCCAGCATTTT
>NA|TRBJ1-1|TRBV5-4|TRBD1
CASSSRPRRQGRDLNTEAFF
TGTGCCAGCAGCTCTCGTCCGCGGCGACAGGGCAGGGATCTGAACACTGAAGCTTTCTTT
>few|TRBJ1-4|TRBV10-1|NA
CASKQGREKLFF
TGCGCCAGCAAGCAGGGAAGGGAAAAACTGTTTTTT
>NA|TRBJ2-3|TRBV10-3|TRBD2
CAISDPGGTDTQYF
TGTGCCATCAGTGACCCGGGAGGAACAGATACGCAGTATTTT
>NA|TRBJ2-2|TRBV7-8|NA
CASSQTGIATGELFF
TGTGCCAGCAGCCAAACAGGGATCGCCACCGGGGAGCTGTTTTTT
>NA|TRBJ1-1|TRBV30|NA
CAWSQGAVMNTEAFF
TGTGCCTGGAGTCAAGGGGCAGTCATGAACACTGAAGCTTTCTTT
>NA|TRBJ2-7|TRBV5-4|TRBD2
CASSLAGTRVREQYF
TGTGCCAGCAGCTTGGCCGGGACTAGAGTCCGCGAGCAGTACTTC
>once|TRBJ2-5|TRBV11-2|NA
CASSSRLRQETQYF
TGTGCCAGCAGCTCAAGACTAAGACAAGAGACCCAGTACTTC
>NA|TRBJ1-1|TRBV5-5|NA
CASSSAGGTEAFF
TGTGCCAGCAGCTCGGCGGGGGGGACTGAAGCTTTCTTT
>NA|TRBJ2-7|TRBV5-1|TRBD1
CASPGTAYEQYF
TGCGCCAGCCCCGGGACAGCCTACGAGCAGTACTTC